Listed below are T cell receptor beta chains from one sample, sequenced in a study of blood T cells in healthy people across ages. TCRdb processed the 5' RACE reads anew with MiXCR; each CDR3 protein has one entry. The top ten clones hold roughly 3.6% of a sample with over 600,000 distinct CDR3 sequences, around 20% of them seen once. The sequenced material came from blood. All receptors derive from a man between 70 and 80 years old in good health. The CDR3 runs from the conserved cysteine through the conserved F or W. D genes are given only for firm matches. Part of the rows lack a size; the others show once, few, many or a class for expanded clones.

TRBD2 | TRBJ2-1 | TRBV6-5 | few | CASRGLAGVGNEQFF | TGTGCCAGCAGAGGACTAGCGGGAGTGGGCAATGAGCAGTTCTTC
- | TRBJ1-2 | TRBV2 | - | CASNRPGVYGYTF | TGTGCCAGCAATAGACCAGGTGTCTATGGCTACACCTTC
- | TRBJ2-7 | TRBV12-3/TRBV12-4 | few | CASSRDVYEQYF | TGTGCCAGCAGTCGGGACGTCTACGAGCAGTACTTC
TRBD2 | TRBJ2-5 | TRBV5-1 | - | CASSPGLTTSGIVALDF | TGCGCCAGCAGCCCGGGACTGACCACTAGCGGGATCGTTGCTTTAGACTTC
TRBD1 | TRBJ2-5 | TRBV5-1 | - | CASSLGTGQGETQYF | TGCGCCAGCAGCTTGGGGACAGGGCAGGGAGAGACCCAGTACTTC
- | TRBJ2-1 | TRBV5-1 | - | CASSPNFGSSYNEQFF | TGCGCCAGCAGCCCCAACTTCGGCAGCTCCTACAATGAGCAGTTCTTC
- | TRBJ1-1 | TRBV2 | few | CASSVERTEAFF | TGTGCCAGCAGTGTAGAGAGGACTGAAGCTTTCTTT
TRBD1 | TRBJ1-6 | TRBV11-2 | - | CASSSTGARSPLHF | TGTGCCAGCAGCTCCACAGGGGCACGATCACCCCTCCACTTT
TRBD1 | TRBJ2-5 | TRBV3-1 | few | CASSPGGTGAQETQYF | TGTGCCAGCAGCCCCGGAGGGACAGGCGCTCAAGAGACCCAGTACTTC
- | TRBJ1-4 | TRBV20-1 | - | CSARDLLHTTNEKLFF | TGCAGTGCTAGAGATCTCTTGCACACAACTAATGAAAAACTGTTTTTT
TRBD2 | TRBJ2-3 | TRBV11-2 | few | CASSLSGGSGTDTQYF | TGTGCCAGCAGCTTATCCGGCGGGAGCGGCACAGATACGCAGTATTTT
TRBD2 | TRBJ2-7 | TRBV10-3 | - | CAITSGPSYEQYF | TGTGCCATCACTAGCGGGCCATCCTACGAGCAGTACTTC
TRBD2 | TRBJ2-3 | TRBV7-9 | few | CASSLVGTGGTDTQYF | TGTGCCAGCAGCTTGGTAGGAACGGGAGGGACAGATACGCAGTATTTT
TRBD2 | TRBJ2-1 | TRBV6-5 | - | CASSPSKAGTTSSYNEQFF | TGTGCCAGCAGTCCCTCGAAAGCAGGGACTACTAGCTCCTACAATGAGCAGTTCTTC
- | TRBJ2-1 | TRBV29-1 | few | CSVEDGRRTLYNEQFF | TGCAGCGTTGAAGATGGGCGGAGGACACTCTACAATGAGCAGTTCTTC
TRBD1 | TRBJ2-2 | TRBV12-3/TRBV12-4 | - | CASRDWDRESGELFF | TGTGCCAGCAGGGATTGGGACAGGGAGTCCGGGGAGCTGTTTTTT
- | TRBJ1-1 | TRBV5-1 | - | CASSLVSNTEAFF | TGCGCCAGCAGCTTGGTGTCGAACACTGAAGCTTTCTTT
- | TRBJ2-5 | TRBV9 | - | CASSVGLAPERTQYF | TGTGCCAGCAGCGTAGGATTAGCCCCAGAGCGGACCCAGTACTTC
TRBD2 | TRBJ2-1 | TRBV15 | - | CATSRESGREENPFF | TGTGCCACCAGCAGAGAGAGCGGGAGGGAAGAAAATCCGTTCTTC
- | TRBJ1-2 | TRBV7-9 | few | CASSFGESGGYTF | TGTGCCAGCAGCTTCGGGGAATCGGGAGGCTACACCTTC
- | TRBJ1-6 | TRBV12-3/TRBV12-4 | few | CASSTGDGSNSPLHF | TGTGCCAGCAGTACCGGTGATGGATCTAATTCACCCCTCCACTTT
- | TRBJ2-2 | TRBV5-1 | - | CASSLRTMNTGELFF | TGCGCCAGCAGCTTGAGGACGATGAACACCGGGGAGCTGTTTTTT
TRBD2 | TRBJ2-7 | TRBV5-1 | - | CAGSLDLAGTKVGYF | TGCGCCGGCAGCTTGGATCTAGCGGGTACTAAGGTTGGGTACTTC